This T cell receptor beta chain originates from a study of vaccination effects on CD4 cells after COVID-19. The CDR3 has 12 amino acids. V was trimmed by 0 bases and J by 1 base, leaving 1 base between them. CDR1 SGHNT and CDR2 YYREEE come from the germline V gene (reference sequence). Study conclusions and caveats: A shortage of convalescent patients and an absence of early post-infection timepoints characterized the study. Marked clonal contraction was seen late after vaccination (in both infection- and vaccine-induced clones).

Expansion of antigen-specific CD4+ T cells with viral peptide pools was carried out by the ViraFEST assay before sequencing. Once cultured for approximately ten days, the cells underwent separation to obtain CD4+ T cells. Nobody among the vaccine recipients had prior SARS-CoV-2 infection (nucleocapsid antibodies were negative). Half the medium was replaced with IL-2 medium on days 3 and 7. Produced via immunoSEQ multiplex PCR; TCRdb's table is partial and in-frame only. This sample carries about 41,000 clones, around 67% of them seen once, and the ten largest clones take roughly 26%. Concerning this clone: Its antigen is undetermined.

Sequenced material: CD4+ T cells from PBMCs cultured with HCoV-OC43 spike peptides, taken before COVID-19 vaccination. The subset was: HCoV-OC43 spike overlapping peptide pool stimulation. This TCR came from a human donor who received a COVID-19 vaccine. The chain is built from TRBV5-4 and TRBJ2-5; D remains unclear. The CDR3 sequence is CASSLVQETQYF. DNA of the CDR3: TGTGCCAGCAGCTTGGTCCAAGAGACCCAGTACTTC. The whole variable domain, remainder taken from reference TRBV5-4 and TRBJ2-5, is ETGVTQSPTHLIKTRGQQVTLRCSSQSGHNTVSWYQQALGQGPQFIFQYYREEENGRGNFPPRFSGLQFPNYSSELNVNALELDDSALYLCASSLVQETQYFGPGTRLLVL.